Listed here are 13 T cell receptor beta chains from one sample, sequenced in a study of CD8+CD57+ T cells in acquired aplastic anemia. It was genomic DNA that served as the template for profiling TCR beta VDJ and CDR3. Via MiXCR, TCRdb re-called the reads, giving one row per CDR3 protein. The sample holds under 250,000 distinct CDR3 sequences, more than 55% seen once. Those patients picked for sequencing had displayed CD8+CD57+ cell expansion on flow cytometry. The sequenced material came from sorted CD4+, CD8+, or CD8+CD57+ T cells (not recorded which) from PBMCs. The receptors originated from a human donor with aplastic anemia.

This clonotype was counted many times. This chain uses TRBV6-4 with TRBJ2-3; 8 nucleotides align to TRBD1. CDR1 and CDR2 (germline): MRHNA, SNTAGT. The CDR3 runs to 17 residues. V was clipped by 0 bases and J by 5 bases; unmatched bases: 10. This CDR3 is CASSDSGAGGTIDTQYF. In DNA, the CDR3 is TGTGCCAGCAGTGACTCGGGGGCAGGGGGCACGATAGATACGCAGTATTTT.

The chain uses TRBV20-1 and TRBJ2-7, with D tentatively TRBD2 (7 bases). The germline gives CDR1 DFQATT, CDR2 SNEGSKA (reference sequence). The CDR3 extends over 13 amino acids. Trimming took 4 bases from V and 3 from J, leaving 13 bases between them. The CDR3 region is CSANPGGYYEQYF. CDR3 sequence (DNA): TGCAGTGCTAATCCGGGGGGCTACTACGAGCAGTACTTC.

This sequence joins TRBV27 and TRBJ2-5; D is perhaps TRBD1 or TRBD2 (5 bases each). This CDR3 spans 11 amino acids. V lost 3 bases and J 7 bases, leaving 6 bases between the germline ends. Germline lookup yields CDR1 MNHEY and CDR2 SMNVEV (reference sequence). CDR3 sequence (DNA): TGTGCCAGCAGTTTTGGGGGGACCCAGTACTTC. Protein sequence: CASSFGGTQYF.

The V and J genes are TRBV7-2 and TRBJ2-5; TRBD2 might be the D (6 bases). V lost 3 bases and J lost 7, with 12 bases in between. Germline V gene lookup returns CDR1 SGHTA and CDR2 FQGNSA. The CDR3 runs 13 residues. CDR3 region: CASSLGPGGTQYF. The CDR3 region has the DNA TGTGCCAGCAGCTTGGGGCCCGGGGGGACCCAGTACTTC.

The rearrangement links TRBV7-2 to TRBJ2-2; D is undetermined. V was shortened by 1 base and J by 2 bases, with 17 bases between the two germline ends. This CDR3 has 18 residues. CDR1 SGHTA and CDR2 FQGNSA come from the germline V gene. The CDR3 spells CASSLVRQARTNTGELFF. The CDR3 DNA is TGTGCCAGCAGCTTAGTCCGGCAGGCGCGTACTAACACCGGGGAGCTGTTTTTT.

V gene TRBV3-1 combines with J gene TRBJ1-5, with D uncertain. CDR3 length: 15 amino acids. V lost 0 bases and J lost 4, with 10 bases in between. The germline V gene has CDR1 LGHDT and CDR2 YNNKEL (reference sequence). The CDR3 spells CASSQDRTENQPQHF. The CDR3 nucleotides are TGTGCCAGCAGCCAAGACCGAACGGAAAATCAGCCCCAGCATTTT. The full variable domain, rest sourced from reference TRBV3-1 and TRBJ1-5, is DTAVSQTPKYLVTQMGNDKSIKCEQNLGHDTMYWYKQDSKKFLKIMFSYNNKELIINETVPNRFSPKSPDKAHLNLHINSLELGDSAVYFCASSQDRTENQPQHFGDGTRLSIL.

This clonotype was seen more than once but under ten times. This chain links TRBV10-3 with TRBJ2-3; a weak D match, TRBD2 (6 bases). This CDR3 spans 15 amino acids. V lost 0 bases and J 2 bases, leaving 9 bases between the germline ends. CDR1 is ENHRY and CDR2 is SYGVKD in the germline V gene. The CDR3 sequence: CAISESGTPTDTQYF. The CDR3, as DNA: TGTGCCATCAGTGAGTCGGGGACTCCCACAGATACGCAGTATTTT.

Here the CDR3 DNA reads TGTGCCAGCAGCCCCCGGGACTTCTCCTACGAGCAGTACTTC. It encodes CASSPRDFSYEQYF. This chain uses TRBV25-1 with TRBJ2-7; the D gene is possibly TRBD2 (6 bases). CDR3 size: 14 residues. CDR1 and CDR2 from the germline V gene are MGHDK and SYGVNS. V was trimmed by 6 bases and J by 0 bases, leaving 12 bases between them.

The V call is TRBV7-9, the J call TRBJ2-7, with a tentative D call TRBD2 (6 bases). V was shortened by 5 bases and J by 5 bases, with 16 bases between the two germline ends. In germline, CDR1 is SEHNR, CDR2 FQNEAQ (reference sequence). The CDR3 is made up of 14 amino acids. The CDR3 bases are TGTGCCAGCAGCCCAGGAGGGACGCCCGACGAGCAGTACTTC. Protein sequence: CASSPGGTPDEQYF.

In this sample, this clonotype turned up a few times. The CDR3 sequence is CASSRENINEQFF. In nucleotides, the CDR3 is TGTGCCAGCAGTCGGGAGAATATAAATGAGCAGTTCTTC. The V and J genes are TRBV11-3 and TRBJ2-1; D might be TRBD2 (6 bases). CDR3 size: 13 residues. Germline V CDR1 and CDR2: SGHNT, YENEEA. V was pared by 6 bases and J by 7 bases, with 13 bases between.

CDR3 DNA sequence: TGTGCCAGCAGCGCCAGGGGGACCGGGGAGCTGTTTTTT. Protein sequence: CASSARGTGELFF. The chain uses TRBV9 and TRBJ2-2; the match to TRBD1 covers 7 bases. V shed 3 bases and J 5 bases; nucleotides not matched to a gene: 1. The CDR3 extends over 13 amino acids. CDR1 is SGDLS, CDR2 YYNGEE, per germline.

This clonotype was detected a few times. The chain couples TRBV9 to TRBJ2-7; unclear D gene. V was pared by 0 bases and J by 2 bases, with 6 bases between. The CDR3 runs 13 residues. Germline V gene sequence: CDR1 SGDLS, CDR2 YYNGEE. The chain's CDR3 is CASSVGVAYEQYF. In DNA, the CDR3 is TGTGCCAGCAGCGTAGGGGTAGCCTACGAGCAGTACTTC. Drawing the rest from reference TRBV9 and TRBJ2-7, the complete variable domain is DSGVTQTPKHLITATGQRVTLRCSPRSGDLSVYWYQQSLDQGLQFLIQYYNGEERAKGNILERFSAQQFPDLHSELNLSSLELGDSALYFCASSVGVAYEQYFGPGTRLTVT.

This clonotype has a handful of counts. The rearrangement links TRBV7-9 to TRBJ2-2, with TRBD1 matching 8 bases. The CDR3 loop spans 12 amino acids. J lost 5 bases, V lost 11 bases, and 4 bases had no gene match. The germline gives CDR1 SEHNR, CDR2 FQNEAQ (reference sequence). This CDR3 is CAHRGVTGELFF. DNA of the CDR3: TGTGCCCACAGGGGGGTTACCGGGGAGCTGTTTTTT.